This entry lists 6 T cell receptor beta chains sequenced from one sample in a study of blood T cell repertoires in COVID-19. The table came from immunoSEQ multiplex PCR; TCRdb's copy has only in-frame clones and leaves some out. Altogether a few hundred thousand clones are present, more than 85% being singletons, with the ten largest covering approximately 2.6%. Sequencing was carried out using peripheral blood. The receptors were sampled from a person aged 18-29 years with COVID-19, enrolled during active disease.

The chain is built from TRBV4-1 and TRBJ1-2; TRBD1 agrees at 10 bases. The CDR3 is made up of 14 amino acids. Trimming took 6 bases from V and 7 from J; bases not matched to a gene: 8. Germline loops: CDR1 MGHRA, CDR2 YSYEKL. In DNA form, the CDR3 reads TGCGCCAGCAGGGATAGAGGGACAGGGGCTGGCTACACCTTC. Translating gives CASRDRGTGAGYTF.

The chain carries TRBV7-9 and TRBJ1-1; D is perhaps TRBD1 (5 bases). Deletions cut 8 bases from V and 10 bases from J, with 17 bases between. Looked up from germline, CDR1 is SEHNR and CDR2 is FQNEAQ (reference sequence). The CDR3 spans 12 residues. CDR3 in amino acids: CASLSAGVRAFF. The CDR3 nucleotides are TGTGCCAGCCTCTCCGCGGGGGTACGAGCTTTCTTT.

The V gene is TRBV10-3, the J gene TRBJ1-4, with D possibly matching TRBD1 (5 bases). V was shortened by 3 bases and J by 0 bases, with 11 bases between the two germline ends. CDR1 and CDR2 (germline): ENHRY, SYGVKD. This CDR3 has 16 amino acids. The CDR3 bases are TGTGCCATCAGTGACCCTGGACACCCAACTAATGAAAAACTGTTTTTT. Translation: CAISDPGHPTNEKLFF.

The J gene is TRBJ2-2, the V gene TRBV9; weak D call: TRBD1 (6 bases). CDR3 length equals 14 residues. Trimming left V 4 bases short and J 3 bases short, with 10 bases between. The germline V gene encodes CDR1 SGDLS and CDR2 YYNGEE. For the CDR3, the DNA is TGTGCCAGCAGCCCAGGGGATTACACCGGGGAGCTGTTTTTT. It translates to CASSPGDYTGELFF.

The chain is built from TRBV4-1 and TRBJ1-4; D not certain. The CDR3 consists of 14 residues. The ends were cut back, 1 base at V and 1 base at J, with 4 bases in the middle. Looked up from germline, CDR1 is MGHRA and CDR2 is YSYEKL. In DNA, the CDR3 is TGCGCCAGCAGCCAAGCCGTAACTAATGAAAAACTGTTTTTT. Encoded protein: CASSQAVTNEKLFF.

The rearrangement joins TRBV12-3 or TRBV12-4 to TRBJ1-1; D gene ambiguous. V was clipped by 7 bases and J by 1 base, with 10 bases between them. The CDR3 has 13 residues. The CDR3 reads CASIRGGNTEAFF. In DNA, the CDR3 is TGTGCCAGCATTCGAGGAGGGAACACTGAAGCTTTCTTT.